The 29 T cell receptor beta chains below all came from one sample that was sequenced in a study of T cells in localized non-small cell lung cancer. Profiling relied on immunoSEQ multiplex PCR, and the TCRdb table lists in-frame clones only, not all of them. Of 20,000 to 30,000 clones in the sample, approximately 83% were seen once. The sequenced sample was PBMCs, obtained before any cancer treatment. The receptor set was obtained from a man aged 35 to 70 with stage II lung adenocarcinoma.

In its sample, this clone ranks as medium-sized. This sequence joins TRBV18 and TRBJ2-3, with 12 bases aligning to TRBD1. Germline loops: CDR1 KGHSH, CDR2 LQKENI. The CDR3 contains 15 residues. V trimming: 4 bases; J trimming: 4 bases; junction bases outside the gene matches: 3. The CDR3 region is CASSQGTGGADTQYF. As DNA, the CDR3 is TGTGCCAGCTCACAAGGGACAGGGGGCGCAGATACGCAGTATTTT.

In DNA form, the CDR3 reads TGTGCCAGCAGCCCTGCATACGAGCAGTACTTC. Translated: CASSPAYEQYF. J is TRBJ2-7 and V is TRBV7-2; D is unresolved. CDR3 length: 11 amino acids. V lost 5 bases to trimming and J lost 4 bases, with 6 bases between them. Per germline, CDR1 SGHTA and CDR2 FQGNSA. The whole variable domain, filled in from reference TRBV7-2 and TRBJ2-7, reads GAGVSQSPSNKVTEKGKDVELRCDPISGHTALYWYRQSLGQGLEFLIYFQGNSAPDKSGLPSDRFSAERTGGSVSTLTIQRTQQEDSAVYLCASSPAYEQYFGPGTRLTVT.

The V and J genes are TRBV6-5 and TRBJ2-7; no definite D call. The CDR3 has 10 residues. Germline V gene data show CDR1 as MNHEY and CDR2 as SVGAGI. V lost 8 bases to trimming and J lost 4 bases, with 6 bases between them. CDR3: CASHSYEQYF. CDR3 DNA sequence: TGTGCCAGCCACTCGTACGAGCAGTACTTC.

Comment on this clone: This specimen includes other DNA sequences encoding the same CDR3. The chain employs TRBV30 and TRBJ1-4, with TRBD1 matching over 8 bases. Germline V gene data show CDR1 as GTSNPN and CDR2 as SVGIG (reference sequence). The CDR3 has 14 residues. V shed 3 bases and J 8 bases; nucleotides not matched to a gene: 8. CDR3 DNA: TGTGCCTGGAGGCTAACAGGGGGAACAGAAAAACTGTTTTTT. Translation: CAWRLTGGTEKLFF.

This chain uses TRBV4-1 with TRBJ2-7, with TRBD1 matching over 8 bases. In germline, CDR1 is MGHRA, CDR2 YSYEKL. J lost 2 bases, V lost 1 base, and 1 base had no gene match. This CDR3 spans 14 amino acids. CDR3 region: CASSQGTGPYEQYF. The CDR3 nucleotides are TGCGCCAGCAGCCAAGGGACAGGGCCCTACGAGCAGTACTTC.

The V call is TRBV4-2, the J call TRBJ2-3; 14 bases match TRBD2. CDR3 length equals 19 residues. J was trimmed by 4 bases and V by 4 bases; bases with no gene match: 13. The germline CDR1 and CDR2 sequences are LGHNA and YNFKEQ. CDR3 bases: TGTGCCAGCAGCCGAGCGACTAGCGGGGGGGCAGATCTTCCAGATACGCAGTATTTT. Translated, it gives CASSRATSGGADLPDTQYF.

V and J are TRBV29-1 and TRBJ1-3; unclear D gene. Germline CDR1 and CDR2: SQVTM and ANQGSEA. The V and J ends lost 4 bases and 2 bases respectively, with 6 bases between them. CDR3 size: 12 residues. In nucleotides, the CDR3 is TGCAGCGTTGTTGAACCTGGAAACACCATATATTTT. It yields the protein CSVVEPGNTIYF.

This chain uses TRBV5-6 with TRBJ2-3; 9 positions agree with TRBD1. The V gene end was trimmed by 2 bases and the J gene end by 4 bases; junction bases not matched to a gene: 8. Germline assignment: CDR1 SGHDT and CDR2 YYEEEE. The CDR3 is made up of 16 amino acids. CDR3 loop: CASSFRGTGSSDTQYF. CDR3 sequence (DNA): TGTGCCAGCAGCTTCCGGGGGACAGGGTCATCAGATACGCAGTATTTT.

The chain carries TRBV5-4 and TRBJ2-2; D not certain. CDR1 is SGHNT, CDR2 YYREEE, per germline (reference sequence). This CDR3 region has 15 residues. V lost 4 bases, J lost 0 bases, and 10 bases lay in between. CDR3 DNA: TGTGCCAGCAGCCCCGACATGGCGAACACCGGGGAGCTGTTTTTT. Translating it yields CASSPDMANTGELFF.

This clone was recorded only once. The CDR3 DNA follows: TGTGCCAGCATTCCGGGGGCCCTTAACTATGGCTACACCTTC. Its translation is CASIPGALNYGYTF. The V gene is TRBV6-1, the J gene TRBJ1-2; D might be TRBD1 (6 bases). Germline V CDR1 and CDR2: MNHNS, SASEGT. The CDR3 extends over 14 amino acids. Trimming pared 7 bases from V and 1 base from J, leaving 13 bases between.

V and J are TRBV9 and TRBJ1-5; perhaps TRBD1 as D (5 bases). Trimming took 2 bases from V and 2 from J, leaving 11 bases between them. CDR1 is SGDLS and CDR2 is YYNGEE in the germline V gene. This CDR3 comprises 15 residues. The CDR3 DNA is TGTGCCAGCAGCGTTTCTCCGGGGGGCAATCAGCCCCAGCATTTT. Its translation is CASSVSPGGNQPQHF.

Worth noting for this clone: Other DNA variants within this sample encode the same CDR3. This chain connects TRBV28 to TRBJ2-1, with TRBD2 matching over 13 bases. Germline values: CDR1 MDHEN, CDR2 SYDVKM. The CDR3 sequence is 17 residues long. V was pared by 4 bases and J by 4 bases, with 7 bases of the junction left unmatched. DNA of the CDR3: TGTGCCAGCAGTTCATCGCGACTAGCGGGAGGATACAATGAGCAGTTCTTC. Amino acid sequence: CASSSSRLAGGYNEQFF.

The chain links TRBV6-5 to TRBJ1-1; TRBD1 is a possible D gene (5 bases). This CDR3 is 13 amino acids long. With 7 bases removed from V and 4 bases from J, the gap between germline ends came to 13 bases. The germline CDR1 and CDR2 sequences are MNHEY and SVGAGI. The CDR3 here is CASTTTGGTEAFF. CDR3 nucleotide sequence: TGTGCCAGCACCACTACAGGAGGCACTGAAGCTTTCTTT.

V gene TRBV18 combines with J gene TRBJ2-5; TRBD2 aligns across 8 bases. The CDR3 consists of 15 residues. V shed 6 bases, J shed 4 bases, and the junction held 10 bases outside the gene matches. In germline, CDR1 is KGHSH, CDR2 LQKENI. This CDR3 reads CASSPAGAVGETQYF. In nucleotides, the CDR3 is TGTGCCAGCTCCCCAGCGGGAGCTGTAGGAGAGACCCAGTACTTC.

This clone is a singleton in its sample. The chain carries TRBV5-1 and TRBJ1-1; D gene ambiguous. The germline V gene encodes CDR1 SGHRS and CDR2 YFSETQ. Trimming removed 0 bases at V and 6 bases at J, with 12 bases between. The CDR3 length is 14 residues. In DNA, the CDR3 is TGCGCCAGCAGCTTGGGAGAGGATAGGTCTGAAGCTTTCTTT. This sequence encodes CASSLGEDRSEAFF.

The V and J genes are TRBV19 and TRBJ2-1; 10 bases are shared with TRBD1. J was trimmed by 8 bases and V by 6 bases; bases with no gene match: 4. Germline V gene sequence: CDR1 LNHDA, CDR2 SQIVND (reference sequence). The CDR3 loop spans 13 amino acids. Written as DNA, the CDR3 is TGTGCCAGTAGGACAGGGGGCGGGGATGAGCAGTTCTTC. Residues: CASRTGGGDEQFF.

This chain's CDR3 is CAWRRRGQGNEKLFF. In nucleotides, the CDR3 is TGTGCCTGGAGGAGGAGAGGACAGGGGAATGAAAAACTGTTTTTT. The rearrangement joins TRBV30 to TRBJ1-4; 9 bases match TRBD1. The J segment lost 5 bases and the V segment lost 3 bases, leaving 7 bases of the junction unmatched. The CDR3 loop spans 15 amino acids. The germline CDR1 and CDR2 sequences are GTSNPN and SVGIG (reference sequence).

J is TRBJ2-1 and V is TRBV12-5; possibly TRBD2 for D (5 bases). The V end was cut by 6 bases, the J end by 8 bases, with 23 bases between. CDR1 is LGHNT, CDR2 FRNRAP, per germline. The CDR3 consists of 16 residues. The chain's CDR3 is CASGPPSSGSLDEQFF. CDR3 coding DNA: TGTGCTAGTGGCCCCCCGTCCAGCGGATCTCTCGATGAGCAGTTCTTC.

The CDR3 nucleotides are TGTGCCAGCAGCGTAGGACAGGGGGTTGGTCAGCCCCAGCATTTT. Its protein is CASSVGQGVGQPQHF. The rearrangement joins TRBV9 to TRBJ1-5; 9 bases line up with TRBD1. The CDR3 runs 15 residues. Germline lookup yields CDR1 SGDLS and CDR2 YYNGEE. The V and J ends lost 0 bases and 6 bases, in that order; junction bases with no gene match: 4.

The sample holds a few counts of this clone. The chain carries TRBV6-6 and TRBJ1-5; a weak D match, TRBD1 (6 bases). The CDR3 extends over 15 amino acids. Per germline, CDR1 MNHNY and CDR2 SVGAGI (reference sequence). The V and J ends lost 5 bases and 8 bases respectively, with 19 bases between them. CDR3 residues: CASSATGNRAEPQHF. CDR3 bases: TGTGCCAGCAGTGCTACAGGGAACAGAGCGGAGCCCCAGCATTTT.

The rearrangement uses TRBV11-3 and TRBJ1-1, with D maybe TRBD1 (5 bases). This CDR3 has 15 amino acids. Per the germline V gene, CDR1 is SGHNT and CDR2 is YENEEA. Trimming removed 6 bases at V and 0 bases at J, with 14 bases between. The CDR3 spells CASRTSGNMNTEAFF. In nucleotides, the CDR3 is TGTGCCAGCAGGACCTCAGGGAACATGAACACTGAAGCTTTCTTT.

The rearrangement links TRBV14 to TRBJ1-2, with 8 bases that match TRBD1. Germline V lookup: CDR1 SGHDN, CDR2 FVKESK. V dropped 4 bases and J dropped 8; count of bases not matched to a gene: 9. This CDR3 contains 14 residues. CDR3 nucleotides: TGTGCCAGCAGCCGGCTAGGACAGGGAATAGGCTACACCTTC. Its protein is CASSRLGQGIGYTF.

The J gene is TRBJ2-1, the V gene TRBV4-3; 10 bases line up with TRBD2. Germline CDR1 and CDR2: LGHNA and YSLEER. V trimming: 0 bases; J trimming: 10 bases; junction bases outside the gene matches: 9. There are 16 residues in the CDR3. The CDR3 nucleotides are TGCGCCAGCAGCCAAGATCCCAGCGGGAGGGGCCCGGAGCAGTTCTTC. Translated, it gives CASSQDPSGRGPEQFF.

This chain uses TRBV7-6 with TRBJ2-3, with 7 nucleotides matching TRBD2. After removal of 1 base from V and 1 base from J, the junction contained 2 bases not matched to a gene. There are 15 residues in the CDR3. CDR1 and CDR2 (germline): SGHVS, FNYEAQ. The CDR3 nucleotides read TGTGCCAGCAGCTTAGAACGGGGGGGCACAGATACGCAGTATTTT. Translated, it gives CASSLERGGTDTQYF.

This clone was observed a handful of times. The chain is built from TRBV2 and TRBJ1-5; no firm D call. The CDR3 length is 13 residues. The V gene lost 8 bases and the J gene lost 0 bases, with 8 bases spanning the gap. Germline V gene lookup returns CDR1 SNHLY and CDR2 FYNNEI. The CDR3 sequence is CASQRDSNQPQHF. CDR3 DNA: TGTGCCAGCCAGAGGGATAGCAATCAGCCCCAGCATTTT.

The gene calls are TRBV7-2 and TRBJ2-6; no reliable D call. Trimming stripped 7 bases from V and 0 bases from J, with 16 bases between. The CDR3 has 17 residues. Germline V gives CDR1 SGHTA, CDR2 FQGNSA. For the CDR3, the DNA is TGTGCCAGCACCCTAACAACTACTCGCTCTGGGGCCAACGTCCTGACTTTC. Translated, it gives CASTLTTTRSGANVLTF.

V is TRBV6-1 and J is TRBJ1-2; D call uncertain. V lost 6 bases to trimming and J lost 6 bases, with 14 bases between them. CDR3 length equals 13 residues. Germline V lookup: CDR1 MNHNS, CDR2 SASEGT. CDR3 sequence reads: CASRPPGVDGYTF. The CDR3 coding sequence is TGTGCCAGCAGACCCCCGGGTGTAGATGGCTACACCTTC.

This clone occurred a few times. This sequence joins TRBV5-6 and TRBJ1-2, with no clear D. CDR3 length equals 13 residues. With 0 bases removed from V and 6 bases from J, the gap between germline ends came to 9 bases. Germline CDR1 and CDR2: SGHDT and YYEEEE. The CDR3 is CASSLGRNHGYTF. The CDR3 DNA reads TGTGCCAGCAGCTTGGGTAGGAACCATGGCTACACCTTC.

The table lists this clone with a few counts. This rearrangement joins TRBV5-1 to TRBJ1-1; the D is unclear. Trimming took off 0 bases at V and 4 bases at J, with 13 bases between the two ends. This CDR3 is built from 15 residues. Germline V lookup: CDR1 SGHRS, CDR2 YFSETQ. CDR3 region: CASSLDEGRSTEAFF. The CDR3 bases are TGCGCCAGCAGCTTGGACGAGGGCAGGTCCACTGAAGCTTTCTTT.